A selection of T cell receptor beta chains follows, all from one sample in a study of blood T cell repertoires in COVID-19. The assay was immunoSEQ multiplex PCR, and TCRdb's table has in-frame clones only and misses some. The profile shows about 140,000 clones, 60% to 80% of them singletons. The sample taken for sequencing was peripheral blood. The receptors here all came from a woman aged 50 to 60 with active or convalescent COVID-19. Each CDR3 is given with its conserved first and last residue. The order of the fields is V gene, J gene, D gene, CDR3 protein. D genes are given only for firm matches.

V: TRBV20-1
J: TRBJ2-2
D: NA
CDR3: CSASKTGPTGELFF

V: TRBV4-1
J: TRBJ2-7
D: NA
CDR3: CASSREGGTNLYEQYF

V: TRBV5-5
J: TRBJ1-1
D: TRBD1
CDR3: CASSWEQGALDTEAFF

V: TRBV4-3
J: TRBJ2-3
D: TRBD2
CDR3: CASSQDSGRAQDTQYF

V: TRBV7-9
J: TRBJ2-6
D: TRBD1
CDR3: CASSSLGEAGGSGANVLTF

V: TRBV19
J: TRBJ1-5
D: NA
CDR3: CASTRPGNQPQHF

V: TRBV20-1
J: TRBJ1-4
D: NA
CDR3: CSAKRGEKLFF

V: TRBV5-1
J: TRBJ2-1
D: NA
CDR3: CASSLEGGTVHEQFF

V: TRBV4-3
J: TRBJ1-2
D: TRBD1
CDR3: CASSTMTGVAGYTF

V: TRBV19
J: TRBJ1-4
D: NA
CDR3: CAIGGGAGEKLFF

V: TRBV2
J: TRBJ1-2
D: NA
CDR3: CASSEGALYGYTF

V: TRBV6-5
J: TRBJ2-1
D: TRBD2
CDR3: CASSYQAGGPNEQFF

V: TRBV28
J: TRBJ1-1
D: TRBD1
CDR3: CASSATGGWVGTEAFF

V: TRBV6-2/TRBV6-3
J: TRBJ1-4
D: NA
CDR3: CASSYPPGATEKLFF

V: TRBV19
J: TRBJ2-1
D: TRBD2
CDR3: CASSIGRGVYNEQFF

V: TRBV7-8
J: TRBJ1-1
D: NA
CDR3: CASSLVGPQGGEAFF

V: TRBV19
J: TRBJ1-4
D: TRBD1
CDR3: CASSIYGQGRANEKLFF

V: TRBV5-1
J: TRBJ1-1
D: NA
CDR3: CASSLFRGTEAFF

V: TRBV27
J: TRBJ2-6
D: NA
CDR3: CASSSTWSEGANVLTF

V: TRBV30
J: TRBJ1-6
D: NA
CDR3: CAWSPSQGFNSPLHF

V: TRBV24-1
J: TRBJ2-2
D: TRBD1
CDR3: CATSEPGQGNTGELFF

V: TRBV9
J: TRBJ1-4
D: NA
CDR3: CASSVAAGDREKLFF

V: TRBV30
J: TRBJ1-6
D: NA
CDR3: CAWSRQDYSPLHF

V: TRBV21-1
J: TRBJ1-1
D: NA
CDR3: CASSPRDRGLNTEAFF

V: TRBV5-1
J: TRBJ1-2
D: TRBD1
CDR3: CASSWGQGRSGYTF

V: TRBV13
J: TRBJ1-3
D: NA
CDR3: CASSLGSTYRDIGNTIYF

V: TRBV18
J: TRBJ1-6
D: NA
CDR3: CASSPRGFSYNSPLHF

V: TRBV5-1
J: TRBJ1-5
D: NA
CDR3: CASSLGGSNQPQHF

V: TRBV30
J: TRBJ2-2
D: TRBD1
CDR3: CAWSERVRGPVGELFF

V: TRBV11-2
J: TRBJ2-7
D: NA
CDR3: CASSKPGQLTYEQYF

V: TRBV6-5
J: TRBJ1-1
D: TRBD1
CDR3: CASSYTGQGAEAFF

V: TRBV29-1
J: TRBJ1-2
D: TRBD1
CDR3: CSVARDRGNYGYTF

V: TRBV3-1/TRBV3-2
J: TRBJ1-1
D: NA
CDR3: CASSQLQVGGSFWSEAFF

V: TRBV9
J: TRBJ2-7
D: NA
CDR3: CASSLRSGFEQYF

V: TRBV29-1
J: TRBJ1-4
D: NA
CDR3: CSVISGLDEKLFF

V: TRBV28
J: TRBJ1-5
D: NA
CDR3: CASSPPVYHPGQHF

V: TRBV10-3
J: TRBJ2-3
D: NA
CDR3: CARASASTDTQYF

V: TRBV28
J: TRBJ2-1
D: TRBD2
CDR3: CASSLSRLAGGGYNEQFF

V: TRBV7-3
J: TRBJ2-2
D: TRBD1
CDR3: CASSLLQGANTGELFF

V: TRBV11-2
J: TRBJ1-2
D: TRBD1
CDR3: CASSFERTGGDGYTF

V: TRBV7-2
J: TRBJ1-6
D: NA
CDR3: CASSLVAERNNSPLHF

V: TRBV6-2/TRBV6-3
J: TRBJ2-1
D: TRBD2
CDR3: CASSYGGLAGEGSYNEQFF

V: TRBV19
J: TRBJ2-5
D: TRBD1
CDR3: CASSSRTGGQETQYF

V: TRBV2
J: TRBJ1-6
D: NA
CDR3: CASTSDPLNSPLHF

V: TRBV30
J: TRBJ2-1
D: TRBD2
CDR3: CAWSVPSGGNEQFF

V: TRBV5-5
J: TRBJ1-1
D: NA
CDR3: CASSLRAGLSTEAFF

V: TRBV23-1
J: TRBJ2-7
D: NA
CDR3: CASSQYGPPKNEQYF

V: TRBV7-2
J: TRBJ2-3
D: NA
CDR3: CASSLARADTQYF

V: TRBV5-1
J: TRBJ1-2
D: TRBD1
CDR3: CASSLGAAGGFGYTF

V: TRBV20-1
J: TRBJ1-2
D: NA
CDR3: CSASFGGQYGYTF

V: TRBV7-2
J: TRBJ1-3
D: NA
CDR3: CASSFPSLHPEGVGNTIYF

V: TRBV27
J: TRBJ1-2
D: TRBD1
CDR3: CASSSDRVYGYTF